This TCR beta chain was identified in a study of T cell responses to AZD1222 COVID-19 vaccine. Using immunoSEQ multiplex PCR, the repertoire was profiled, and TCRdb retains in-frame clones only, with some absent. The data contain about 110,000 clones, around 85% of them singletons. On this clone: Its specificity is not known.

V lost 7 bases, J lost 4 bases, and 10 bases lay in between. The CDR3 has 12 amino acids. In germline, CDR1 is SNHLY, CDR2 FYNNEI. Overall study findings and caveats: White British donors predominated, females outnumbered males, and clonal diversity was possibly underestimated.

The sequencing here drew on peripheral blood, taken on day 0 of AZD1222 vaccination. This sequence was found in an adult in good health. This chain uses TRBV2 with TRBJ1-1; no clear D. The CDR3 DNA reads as TGTGCCAGCATCCCCACGGGCACTGAAGCTTTCTTT. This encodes CASIPTGTEAFF.